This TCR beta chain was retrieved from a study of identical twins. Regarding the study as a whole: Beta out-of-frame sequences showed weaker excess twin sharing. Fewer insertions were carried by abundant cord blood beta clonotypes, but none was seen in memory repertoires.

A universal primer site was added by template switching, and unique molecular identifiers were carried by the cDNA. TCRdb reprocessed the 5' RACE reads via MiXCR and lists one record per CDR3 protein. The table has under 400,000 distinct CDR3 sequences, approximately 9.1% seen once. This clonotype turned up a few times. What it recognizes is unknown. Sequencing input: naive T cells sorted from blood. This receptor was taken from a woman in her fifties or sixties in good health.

Here the CDR3 DNA reads TGTGCCAGCAGCTTAAGGTCTAGCGGAGGGAGCACAGATACGCAGTATTTT. Its translation is CASSLRSSGGSTDTQYF. The chain combines TRBV7-9 with TRBJ2-3; the match to TRBD2 covers 7 bases. Germline trimming cut 2 bases from V and 0 bases from J; bases unmatched to any gene: 8. Germline V gene lookup returns CDR1 SEHNR and CDR2 FQNEAQ (reference sequence). This CDR3 has 17 residues.